One sample yielded the 5 T cell receptor beta chains listed below, sequenced in a study of blood T cell repertoires in COVID-19 (dated by TCRdb to 2020 to 2022). Libraries came from the immunoSEQ multiplex PCR assay. Imported from immuneACCESS, the table was reduced by TCRdb to in-frame sequences with V and J called. These copies leave out some clones; in studies compared against another copy, an unresolved V gene accounts for under half, and the cause of the remainder is not known. The table for this sample lists roughly 300,000 clones; about nine tenths of them were counted only once. The leading ten clones occupy around 9.3% of the sample. The sequenced material came from PBMCs or T cells enriched from blood (not recorded which). These receptors originate from a woman aged 18 to 35 who had recovered from COVID-19.

This chain links TRBV30 with TRBJ2-7; possible D gene TRBD1, 6 bases. V lost 3 bases and J 5 bases, leaving 20 bases between the germline ends. Germline values: CDR1 GTSNPN, CDR2 SVGIG (reference sequence). The CDR3 is 15 residues long. The CDR3 DNA reads TGTGCCTGGAGGGGCATGGGGGCGCAGGGGAACGAGCAGTACTTC. Translating it yields CAWRGMGAQGNEQYF.

The rearrangement joins TRBV9 to TRBJ2-3, with TRBD2 identical over 9 bases. The CDR3 runs to 15 residues. Losses at the gene ends were 0 bases for V and 6 bases for J; bases not matched to a gene: 5. Germline V lookup: CDR1 SGDLS, CDR2 YYNGEE. The CDR3 sequence: CASSVGLAEGDTQYF. The CDR3 DNA reads as TGTGCCAGCAGCGTAGGACTAGCGGAGGGGGATACGCAGTATTTT.

V is TRBV2 and J is TRBJ1-2, with D maybe TRBD1 (5 bases). CDR3 length: 16 residues. V lost 3 bases to trimming and J lost 3 bases, with 17 bases between them. Germline CDR1 is SNHLY and CDR2 is FYNNEI. CDR3 in amino acids: CASSDRQGRLYYGYTF. The CDR3 nucleotides read TGTGCCAGCAGTGACCGGCAGGGAAGATTATACTATGGCTACACCTTC.

V gene TRBV18 combines with J gene TRBJ1-1; D is unclear. This CDR3 spans 11 amino acids. The germline gives CDR1 KGHSH, CDR2 LQKENI. Trimming stripped 10 bases from V and 3 bases from J, with 9 bases between. CDR3 amino acids: CATKEYTEAFF. The CDR3 coding sequence is TGTGCCACCAAGGAGTACACTGAAGCTTTCTTT.

The rearrangement links TRBV15 to TRBJ2-2; maybe TRBD1 (6 bases). V gave up 1 base and J gave up 2 bases, with 11 bases separating them. The germline V gene encodes CDR1 LNHNV and CDR2 YYDKDF (reference sequence). The CDR3 has 16 residues. In DNA form, the CDR3 reads TGTGCCACCAGCAGAGGCGGACAGTTAAACACCGGGGAGCTGTTTTTT. Translated, it gives CATSRGGQLNTGELFF.